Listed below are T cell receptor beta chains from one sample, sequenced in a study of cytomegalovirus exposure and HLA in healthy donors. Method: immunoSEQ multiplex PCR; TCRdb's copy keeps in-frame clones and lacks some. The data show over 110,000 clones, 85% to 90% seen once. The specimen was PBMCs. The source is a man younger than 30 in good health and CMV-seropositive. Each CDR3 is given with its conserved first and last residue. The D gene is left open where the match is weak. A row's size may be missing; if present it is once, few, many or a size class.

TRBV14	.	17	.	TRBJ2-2	TGTGCCAGCAGCCAAGACGCGGACAGACACCACACCGGGGAGCTGTTTTTT	CASSQDADRHHTGELFF
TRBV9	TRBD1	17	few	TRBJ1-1	TGTGCCAGCGAGCCTTGGGGGACAGGGGACATGAACACTGAAGCTTTCTTT	CASEPWGTGDMNTEAFF
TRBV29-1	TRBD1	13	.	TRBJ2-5	TGCAGCGTTGGCTCAGGGGGTTGGGAGACCCAGTACTTC	CSVGSGGWETQYF
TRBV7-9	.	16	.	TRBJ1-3	TGTGCCAGCAGCGGGGACATCGTCCTTACTGGAAACACCATATATTTT	CASSGDIVLTGNTIYF
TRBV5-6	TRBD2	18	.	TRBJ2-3	TGTGCCAGCAGCTTGATCGGGCAGCGGGAGGGCCCTCAGGATACGCAGTATTTT	CASSLIGQREGPQDTQYF
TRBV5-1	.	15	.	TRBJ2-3	TGCGCCAGCAGCTTGACGGGAGCTAGCACAGATACGCAGTATTTT	CASSLTGASTDTQYF
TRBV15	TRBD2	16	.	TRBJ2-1	TGTGCCACCAGCAGCTCCGGGACTAGCGGAAACAATGAGCAGTTCTTC	CATSSSGTSGNNEQFF
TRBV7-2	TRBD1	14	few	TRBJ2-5	TGTGCCAGCAGCTCAAGGGGGCAACAAGAGACCCAGTACTTC	CASSSRGQQETQYF
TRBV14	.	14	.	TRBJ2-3	TGTGCCAGCAGCCAAGCTGGAGGGTTGGATACGCAGTATTTT	CASSQAGGLDTQYF
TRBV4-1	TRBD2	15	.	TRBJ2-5	TGCGCCAGCAGCCAAGGTGGTAGCGGGAGAGAGACCCAGTACTTC	CASSQGGSGRETQYF
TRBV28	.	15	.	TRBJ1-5	TGTGCCAGCAGTTTCCTGACAGGATCTAATCAGCCCCAGCATTTT	CASSFLTGSNQPQHF
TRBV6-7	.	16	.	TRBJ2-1	TGTGCCAGCAGTTATATCGGGGTTGGAGAGAATAATGAGCAGTTCTTC	CASSYIGVGENNEQFF
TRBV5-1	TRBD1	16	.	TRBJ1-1	TGCGCCAGCAGCTTGGCCTACAGGGGCCTGAACACTGAAGCTTTCTTT	CASSLAYRGLNTEAFF
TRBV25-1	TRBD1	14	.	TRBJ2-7	TGTGCCAGCAGTGCGGCGACAGGGGGCTACGAGCAGTACTTC	CASSAATGGYEQYF
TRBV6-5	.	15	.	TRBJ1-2	TGTGCCACGGAGGGGCAGGGATTGGGGTACTATGGCTACACCTTC	CATEGQGLGYYGYTF
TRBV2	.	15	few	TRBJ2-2	TGTGCCAGCAGCGCGCCTAGCCGCAACACCGGGGAGCTGTTTTTT	CASSAPSRNTGELFF
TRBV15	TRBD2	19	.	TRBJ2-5	TGTGCCACCAGCAGACGTCGTAGCGGGAGGGAGCGGGGACAAGAGACCCAGTACTTC	CATSRRRSGRERGQETQYF
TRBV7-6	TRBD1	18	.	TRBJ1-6	TGTGCCAGCAGCTTAGCCGGCAGGGGGCGGAATTATAATTCACCCCTCCACTTT	CASSLAGRGRNYNSPLHF
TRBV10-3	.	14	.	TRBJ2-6	TGTGCCATCAGTGACAGCTCTGGGGCCAACGTCCTGACTTTC	CAISDSSGANVLTF
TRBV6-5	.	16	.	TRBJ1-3	TGTGCCAGCAGTTACGGGCCGATCTACTCTGGAAACACCATATATTTT	CASSYGPIYSGNTIYF
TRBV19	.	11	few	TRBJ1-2	TGTGCCACCTTCTCGGGGTATGGCTACACCTTC	CATFSGYGYTF
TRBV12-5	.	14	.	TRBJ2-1	TGTGCTAGTGGTTTCTCGGAGGGCCCAAAAGAGCAGTTCTTC	CASGFSEGPKEQFF
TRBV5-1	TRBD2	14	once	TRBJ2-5	TGCGCCAGCAGTGCGGGGGTGGTACAAGAGACCCAGTACTTC	CASSAGVVQETQYF
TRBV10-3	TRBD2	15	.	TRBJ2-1	TGTGCCATCAGTGAGTCAGGCGGGAGGGCCCGGGAGCAGTTCTTC	CAISESGGRAREQFF
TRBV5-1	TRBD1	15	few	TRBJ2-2	TGCGCCAGCAGCGGGGACAGGGGGGAGACCGGGGAGCTGTTTTTT	CASSGDRGETGELFF
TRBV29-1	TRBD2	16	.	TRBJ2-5	TGCAGCGTTCACCTAGCGGGGGGCAACTACCAAGAGACCCAGTACTTC	CSVHLAGGNYQETQYF